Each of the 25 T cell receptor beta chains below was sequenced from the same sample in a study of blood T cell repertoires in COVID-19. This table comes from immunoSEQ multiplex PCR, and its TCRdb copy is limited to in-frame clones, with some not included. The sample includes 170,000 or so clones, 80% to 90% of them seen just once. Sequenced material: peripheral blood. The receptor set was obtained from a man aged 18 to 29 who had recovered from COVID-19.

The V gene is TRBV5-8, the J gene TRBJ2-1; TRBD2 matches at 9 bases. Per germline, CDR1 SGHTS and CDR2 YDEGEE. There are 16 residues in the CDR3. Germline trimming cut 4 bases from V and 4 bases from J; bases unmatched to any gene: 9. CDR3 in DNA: TGTGCCAGCAGCGAGGAAGAGACTAGCGGTTACAATGAGCAGTTCTTC. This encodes CASSEEETSGYNEQFF.

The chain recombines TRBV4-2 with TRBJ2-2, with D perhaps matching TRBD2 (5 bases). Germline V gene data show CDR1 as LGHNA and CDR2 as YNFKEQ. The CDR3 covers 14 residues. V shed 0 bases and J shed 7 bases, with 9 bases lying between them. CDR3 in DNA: TGTGCCAGCAGCCAAGAGGCGAGCGGCGGGGAGCTGTTTTTT. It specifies CASSQEASGGELFF.

In nucleotides, the CDR3 is TGTGCCAGCAGTCCCGGGACAGGGTCAGGGTACGAGCAGTACTTC. Its translation: CASSPGTGSGYEQYF. The chain is built from TRBV28 and TRBJ2-7; 9 bases map to TRBD1. The trim removed 5 bases at V and 4 bases at J, leaving 9 bases unmatched. Germline lookup yields CDR1 MDHEN and CDR2 SYDVKM. There are 15 residues in the CDR3.

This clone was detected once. The CDR3, as DNA: TGTGCCAGCAGCGGAGGCAGGGGGTGGGAGACCCAGTACTTC. It specifies CASSGGRGWETQYF. The chain uses TRBV7-2 and TRBJ2-5; 7 positions agree with TRBD1. Looked up from germline, CDR1 is SGHTA and CDR2 is FQGNSA. There are 14 residues in the CDR3. With V trimmed by 5 bases and J by 5 bases, 8 bases remained unmatched.

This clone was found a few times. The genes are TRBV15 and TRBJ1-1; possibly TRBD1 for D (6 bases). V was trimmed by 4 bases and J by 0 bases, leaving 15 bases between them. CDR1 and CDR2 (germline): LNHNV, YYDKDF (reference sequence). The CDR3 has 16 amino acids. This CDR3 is CATSNTRDTLNTEAFF. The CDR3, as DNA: TGTGCCACCAGCAATACCCGGGACACCTTGAACACTGAAGCTTTCTTT.

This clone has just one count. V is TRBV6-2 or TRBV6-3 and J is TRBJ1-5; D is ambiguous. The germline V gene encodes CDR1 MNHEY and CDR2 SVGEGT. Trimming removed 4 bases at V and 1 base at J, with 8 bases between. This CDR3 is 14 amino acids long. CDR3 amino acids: CASSSPGSNQPQHF. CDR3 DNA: TGTGCCAGCAGTTCTCCGGGGAGCAATCAGCCCCAGCATTTT.

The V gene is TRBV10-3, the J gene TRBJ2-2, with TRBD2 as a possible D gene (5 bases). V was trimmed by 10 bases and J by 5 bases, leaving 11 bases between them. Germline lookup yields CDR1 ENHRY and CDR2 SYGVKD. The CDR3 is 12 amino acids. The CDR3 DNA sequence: TGTGCCACACGTCGGGATACCGGGGAGCTGTTTTTT. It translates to CATRRDTGELFF.

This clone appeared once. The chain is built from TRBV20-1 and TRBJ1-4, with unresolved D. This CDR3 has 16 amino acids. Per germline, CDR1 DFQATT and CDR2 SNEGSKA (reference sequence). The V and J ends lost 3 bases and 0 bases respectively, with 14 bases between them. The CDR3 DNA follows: TGCAGTGCTAGTCGCCAGCTCCTAGCAACTAATGAAAAACTGTTTTTT. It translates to CSASRQLLATNEKLFF.

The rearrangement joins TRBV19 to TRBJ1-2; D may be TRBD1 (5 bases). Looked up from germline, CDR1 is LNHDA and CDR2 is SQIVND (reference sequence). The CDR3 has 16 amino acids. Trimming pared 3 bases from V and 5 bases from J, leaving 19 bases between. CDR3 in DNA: TGTGCCAGTAGTATGGGACGTCGATCGGGAGTGTATGGCTACACCTTC. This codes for CASSMGRRSGVYGYTF.

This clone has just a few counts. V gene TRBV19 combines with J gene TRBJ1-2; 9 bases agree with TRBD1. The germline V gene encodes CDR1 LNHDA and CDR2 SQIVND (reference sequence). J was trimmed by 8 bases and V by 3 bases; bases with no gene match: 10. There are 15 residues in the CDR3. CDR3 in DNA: TGTGCCAGTAGTATTGGCTTTGGGACAGGGAGCGGCTACACCTTC. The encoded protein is CASSIGFGTGSGYTF.

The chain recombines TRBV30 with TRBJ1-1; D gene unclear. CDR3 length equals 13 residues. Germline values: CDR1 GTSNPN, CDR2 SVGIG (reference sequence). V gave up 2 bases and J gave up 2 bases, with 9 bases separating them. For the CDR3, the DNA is TGTGCCTGGAGTATAGCATCTAACACTGAAGCTTTCTTT. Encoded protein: CAWSIASNTEAFF.

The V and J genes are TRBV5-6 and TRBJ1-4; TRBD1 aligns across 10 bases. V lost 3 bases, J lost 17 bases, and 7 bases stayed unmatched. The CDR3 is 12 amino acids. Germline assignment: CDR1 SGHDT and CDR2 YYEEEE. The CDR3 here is CASSSRTGGPFF. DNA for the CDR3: TGTGCCAGCAGCTCGAGGACAGGGGGACCCTTTTTT.

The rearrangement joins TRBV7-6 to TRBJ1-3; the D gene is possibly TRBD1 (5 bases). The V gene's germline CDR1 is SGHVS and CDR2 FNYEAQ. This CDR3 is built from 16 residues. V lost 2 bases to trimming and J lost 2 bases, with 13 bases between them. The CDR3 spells CASSLQGAGTGNTIYF. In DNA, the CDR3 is TGTGCCAGCAGCTTACAAGGGGCAGGGACTGGAAACACCATATATTTT.

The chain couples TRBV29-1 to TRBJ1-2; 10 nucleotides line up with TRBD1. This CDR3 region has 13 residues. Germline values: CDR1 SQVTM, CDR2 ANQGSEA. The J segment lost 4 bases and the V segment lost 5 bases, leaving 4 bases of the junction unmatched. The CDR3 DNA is TGCAGCGTTCCCCGGGACAGGGGCTATGGCTACACCTTC. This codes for CSVPRDRGYGYTF.

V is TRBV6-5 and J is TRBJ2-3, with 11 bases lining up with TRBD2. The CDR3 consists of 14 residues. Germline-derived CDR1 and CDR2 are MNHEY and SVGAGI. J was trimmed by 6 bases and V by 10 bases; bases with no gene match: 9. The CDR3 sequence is CATPTSGTGDTQYF. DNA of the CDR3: TGTGCCACCCCGACTAGCGGGACAGGTGATACGCAGTATTTT.

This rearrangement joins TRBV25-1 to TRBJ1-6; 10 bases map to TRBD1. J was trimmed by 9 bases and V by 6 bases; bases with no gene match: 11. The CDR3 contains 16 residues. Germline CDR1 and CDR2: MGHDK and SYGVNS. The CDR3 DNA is TGTGCCAGCAGGGTCCCGGGACAGGGGTCATCTTCACCCCTCCACTTT. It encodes CASRVPGQGSSSPLHF.

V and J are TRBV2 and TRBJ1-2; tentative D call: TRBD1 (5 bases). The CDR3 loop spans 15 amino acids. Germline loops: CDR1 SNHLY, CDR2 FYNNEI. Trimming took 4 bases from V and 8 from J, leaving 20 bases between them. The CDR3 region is CASSVGGGTPLGYTF. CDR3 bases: TGTGCCAGCAGTGTGGGGGGTGGGACTCCCCTGGGCTACACCTTC.

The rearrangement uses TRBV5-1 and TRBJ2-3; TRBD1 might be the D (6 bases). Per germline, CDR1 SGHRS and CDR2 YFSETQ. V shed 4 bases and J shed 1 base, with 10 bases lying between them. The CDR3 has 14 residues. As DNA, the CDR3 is TGCGCCAGCAGCCCACAGGGCCGCACAGATACGCAGTATTTT. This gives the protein CASSPQGRTDTQYF.

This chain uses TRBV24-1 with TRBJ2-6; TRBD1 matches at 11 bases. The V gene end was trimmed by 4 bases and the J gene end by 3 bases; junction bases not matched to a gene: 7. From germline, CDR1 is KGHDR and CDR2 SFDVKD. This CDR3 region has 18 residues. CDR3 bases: TGTGCCACCAGTGACGCGGGACAGGGGGTTGGTGGGGCCAACGTCCTGACTTTC. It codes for CATSDAGQGVGGANVLTF.

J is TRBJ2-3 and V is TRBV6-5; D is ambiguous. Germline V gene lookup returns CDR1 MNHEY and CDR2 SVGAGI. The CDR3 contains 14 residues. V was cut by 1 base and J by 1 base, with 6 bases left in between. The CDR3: CASSYFQGTDTQYF. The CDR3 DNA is TGTGCCAGCAGTTACTTTCAGGGCACAGATACGCAGTATTTT.

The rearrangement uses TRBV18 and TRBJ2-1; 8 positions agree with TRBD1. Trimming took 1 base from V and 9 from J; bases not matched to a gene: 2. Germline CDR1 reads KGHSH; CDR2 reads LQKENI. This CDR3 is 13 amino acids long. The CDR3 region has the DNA TGTGCCAGCTCACCACAACAGGGGGGTGAGCAGTTCTTC. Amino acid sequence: CASSPQQGGEQFF.

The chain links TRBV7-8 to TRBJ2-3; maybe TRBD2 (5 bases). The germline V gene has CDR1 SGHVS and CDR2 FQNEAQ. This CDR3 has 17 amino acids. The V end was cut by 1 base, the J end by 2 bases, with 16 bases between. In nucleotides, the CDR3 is TGTGCCAGCAGCTTAGGTGGGGTAGCGTCCCTCACAGATACGCAGTATTTT. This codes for CASSLGGVASLTDTQYF.

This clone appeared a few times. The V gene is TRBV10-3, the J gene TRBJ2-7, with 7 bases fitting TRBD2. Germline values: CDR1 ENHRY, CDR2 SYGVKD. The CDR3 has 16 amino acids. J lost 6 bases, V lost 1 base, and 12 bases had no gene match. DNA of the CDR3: TGTGCCATCAGTGAGTGGGAGGCGGGAGTTCAAAGCGAGCAGTACTTC. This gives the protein CAISEWEAGVQSEQYF.

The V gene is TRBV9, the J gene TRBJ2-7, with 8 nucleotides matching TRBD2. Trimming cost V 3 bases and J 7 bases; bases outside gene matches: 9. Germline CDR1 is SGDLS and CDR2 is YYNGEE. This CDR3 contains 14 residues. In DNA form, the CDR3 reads TGTGCCAGCAGCGGCTTGGCGGGAGGCGGGGAGCAGTACTTC. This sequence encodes CASSGLAGGGEQYF.

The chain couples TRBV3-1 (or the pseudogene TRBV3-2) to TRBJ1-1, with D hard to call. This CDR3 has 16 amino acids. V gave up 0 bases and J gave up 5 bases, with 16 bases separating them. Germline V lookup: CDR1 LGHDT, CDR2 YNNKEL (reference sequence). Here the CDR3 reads CASSQDRSFWRTEAFF. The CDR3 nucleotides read TGTGCCAGCAGCCAAGATAGGTCCTTCTGGAGGACTGAAGCTTTCTTT.